This T cell receptor beta chain was retrieved from a study of blood T cell repertoires in COVID-19. At the level of the study: The cDNA or gDNA used as material had been derived from T cells, B-cell-depleted T cells, or PBMCs.

V was pared by 2 bases and J by 0 bases, with 10 bases of the junction left unmatched. The germline gives CDR1 LNHNV, CDR2 YYDKDF (reference sequence). This CDR3 contains 19 residues. Original analysis: Quantification of nucleated cells was approximated via reference gene primer amplification. Libraries were prepared by immunoSEQ multiplex PCR; TCRdb keeps only in-frame clonotypes and omits some of them. V and J calls and clone size are as listed in that table; D and trimming were resolved from the DNA. The table records more than 400,000 clones, approximately 86% of them present only once. The receptor was derived from a woman aged 18-35 years who had recovered from COVID-19. The sample was PBMCs or T cells enriched from blood (not recorded which). V gene TRBV15 combines with J gene TRBJ1-6, with 7 bases matching TRBD1. The CDR3 protein is CATSRRQGRESSYNSPLHF. The DNA of the CDR3 is TGTGCCACCAGCAGAAGACAGGGCAGGGAATCCTCCTATAATTCACCCCTCCACTTT. The full variable domain, in which reference TRBV15 and TRBJ1-6 provide the parts outside the CDR3, is DAMVIQNPRYQVTQFGKPVTLSCSQTLNHNVMYWYQQKSSQAPKLLFHYYDKDFNNEADTPDNFQSRRPNTSFCFLDIRSPGLGDTAMYLCATSRRQGRESSYNSPLHFGNGTRLTVT.